This TCR beta chain emerged from a study of T-cell memory formation after mild COVID-19 (dated by TCRdb to the early 2020s). Regarding the study in general: TCR sequence clusters from the two donors were found to be largely donor specific. T-cell clones expanding and contracting after mild COVID-19 in a couple of donors were tracked by longitudinal TCRalpha and TCRbeta repertoire sequencing. The cohort comprised two young, previously healthy adult volunteers, one female and one male.

The paper as a whole reports these results and caveats: Contracting CD4+ clones were found mainly in CM and EM memory subsets, while CD8+ clones were enriched in EMRA. Whether the second-wave clones peaking on day 37 were SARS-CoV-2 specific was not confirmed. Clones that contracted from day 15 to 85 showed balanced CD4/CD8 phenotypes, whereas a second wave of clones that expanded from day 15 to 37 leaned towards CD4+. Some responding clones were detected in pre-infection memory, which suggested that pre-existing cross-reactive memory T cells had joined the SARS-CoV-2 response. The study covered only a couple of mild cases, and larger cohorts including severe cases with pre-infection samples were considered necessary.

Ficoll-Paque density gradient centrifugation was used to isolate PBMCs. V drops 1 base and J drops 5 bases, leaving 7 bases in between. There are 13 amino acids in the CDR3, from cysteine to phenylalanine inclusive. Only CDR3 DNA is held: 39 bases, read in frame from base 1. The germline V gene gives CDR1 as SGHTA and CDR2 as FQGNSA. The instrument given in TCRdb is Illumina NovaSeq 6000. cDNA libraries for TCRalpha and TCRbeta were prepared by 5'RACE using constant-segment primers, with sample barcodes and unique molecular identifiers added. Trizol reagent was used to extract RNA from every sample. Library amplification was performed in two PCR steps, and a second sample barcode and Illumina TruSeq adapters were introduced in the second step. Sequencing of the libraries was done on an Illumina NovaSeq, producing 2 x 150 bp paired-end reads. On the authors' methods: The reads were demultiplexed and collapsed into UMI-guided consensus sequences using migec v1.2.7. Using mixcr v2.1.11, UMI consensuses were aligned to TRA and TRB V and J templates and then assembled into clonotypes. Expanded or contracted clonotypes were those called significant by both edgeR and NoisET, with noise models trained on biological replicates. For edgeR calls, a false discovery rate-adjusted p below 0.01 and a log2 fold-change threshold of 1 were applied. PCA with hierarchical clustering of max-normalized trajectories of the 1000 most abundant clonotypes was used as exploratory dynamics analysis. Each responding clone was given a CD4 or CD8 phenotype based on the CD4+ and CD8+ repertoires, which had been sequenced separately. The raw public reads went through TCRdb reprocessing: fastp at Q25, MiXCR clone calling, in-frame beta chains kept. Identical CDR3 proteins give one entry, which carries the most common genes and DNA. The V and J calls reflect TCRdb's pipeline rather than the authors' work. The sample table records roughly 130,000 distinct CDR3 sequences; approximately 6.2% of these occur just once. The top ten clonotypes cover roughly 2.2% of the sample.

With respect to this clonotype: The specificity of this receptor is unknown. No clone much larger than this one lies a single base away; base qualities are absent.

The receptor's source is an adult woman who had mild COVID-19 (a few samples of this study predate the infection). The sample titles of this study are shuffled in the database, so cell type and time point are left out; the donor was told from shared clones. Here the chain combines TRBV7-2 and TRBJ2-3, with no D gene named confidently. Specimen: PBMCs or a T cell subset sorted from them (not recorded which). CDR3 loop: CASSLERQDTQYF. The DNA sequence reads TGTGCCAGCAGCTTAGAGAGGCAAGATACGCAGTATTTT.